This T cell receptor (beta chain) was documented in a study of CD8+ T cells in alopecia areata. Findings and caveats of the study: Clonality exceeded that of normal scalp in lesional scalp, most notably in alopecia totalis/universalis.

The study team obtained lesional scalp punch biopsies and peripheral blood from alopecia areata patients. PBMCs, the starting material, were the source of sorted CD4+ and CD8+ T cells. This clone was observed a few times. Its antigen is as yet unknown. After isolation, RNA underwent reverse transcription to generate cDNA as the sequencing template. Libraries were prepared by immunoSEQ multiplex PCR; TCRdb keeps only in-frame clonotypes and omits some of them. Of about 130,000 clones in the sample, 45% to 65% are singletons; the top ten hold less than 5.5%. The J segment lost 2 bases and the V segment lost 0 bases, leaving 1 base of the junction unmatched. The germline V gene has CDR1 SGHRS and CDR2 YFSETQ. The CDR3 loop spans 16 amino acids.

The gene calls are TRBV5-1 and TRBJ2-3; 12 bases are a match to TRBD2. This receptor was identified in a human donor with alopecia areata. The sequencing used CD4+ T cells sorted from blood, collected at week 0. The CDR3 here is CASSLGLAGDTDTQYF. The CDR3 DNA reads as TGCGCCAGCAGCTTGGGACTAGCGGGGGACACAGATACGCAGTATTTT.